One sample yielded the 5 T cell receptor beta chains listed below, sequenced in a study of shared clonotypes between healthy human individuals. The table came from immunoSEQ multiplex PCR; TCRdb's copy has only in-frame clones and leaves some out. The sample shows 850,000 to 1,100,000 clones, roughly 77% of them seen only once. Material for sequencing was memory CD4+ T cells from PBMCs. The subset is: CD45RA-negative fraction. These receptor sequences come from a man younger than 35 in good health. Some clones in this sample may be carry-over from other donors' samples.

The chain employs TRBV7-8 and TRBJ2-7, with D uncertain. CDR1 SGHVS and CDR2 FQNEAQ come from the germline V gene. The CDR3 totals 16 residues. Trimming removed 5 bases at V and 3 bases at J, with 20 bases between. The CDR3 DNA reads as TGTGCCAGCAGCCCTACCTACGGGTCTGAAGACTACGAGCAGTACTTC. Translation gives CASSPTYGSEDYEQYF.

The chain has TRBV7-6 and TRBJ1-1, with D hard to call. The CDR3 totals 13 residues. Germline values: CDR1 SGHVS, CDR2 FNYEAQ. With 4 bases removed from V and 3 bases from J, the gap between germline ends came to 9 bases. Here the CDR3 DNA reads TGTGCCAGCAGCTCAACCGAGGACACTGAAGCTTTCTTT. Its translation: CASSSTEDTEAFF.

Regarding this clone: The identical CDR3 is also encoded by other nucleotide sequences in the sample. The chain employs TRBV28 and TRBJ1-2; D call uncertain. Germline loops: CDR1 MDHEN, CDR2 SYDVKM. V lost 2 bases, J lost 4 bases, and 5 bases lay in between. This CDR3 region has 12 residues. This CDR3 is CASSLESYGYTF. The DNA for the CDR3 is TGTGCCAGCAGTTTAGAAAGCTATGGCTACACCTTC.

In this sample, this clone turned up once. The chain is built from TRBV25-1 and TRBJ2-2; D unresolved. The V end lost 5 bases, the J end lost 3 bases, and 4 bases lay between the germline ends. Germline loops: CDR1 MGHDK, CDR2 SYGVNS. The length of the CDR3 is 12 residues. The CDR3 region is CASSLYTGELFF. CDR3 DNA sequence: TGTGCCAGCAGTCTCTACACCGGGGAGCTGTTTTTT.

Comments on this clone: Being one base from a much bigger clone, this may be a read error. The chain couples TRBV6-5 to TRBJ2-2; D is unresolved. Germline V gene lookup returns CDR1 MNHEY and CDR2 SVGAGI. The V end was cut by 4 bases, the J end by 1 base, with 4 bases between. This CDR3 comprises 13 residues. CDR3 region: CASSFRNTGELFF. The CDR3 coding sequence is TGTGCCAGCAGTTTTAGGAACACCGGGGAGCTGTTTTTT.